One sample yielded the 30 T cell receptor beta chains listed below, sequenced in a study of Graves' ophthalmopathy and Graves' hyperthyroidism. Amplification targeted the TCR beta CDR3 regions, with RNA transcripts as the source material. An opening RT-PCR round employed HTBI primers and preceded a second-round multiplex PCR. TCRdb reprocessed the multiplex PCR reads via MiXCR and lists one record per CDR3 protein. The data contain over a million distinct CDR3 sequences, roughly 35% of them singletons. The sequenced sample was peripheral blood or thyroid tissue (not recorded which). These receptors were obtained from an adult man with Graves' hyperthyroidism.

This chain joins TRBV5-1 and TRBJ1-4, with TRBD1 as a possible D gene (5 bases). V was shortened by 10 bases and J by 7 bases, with 26 bases between the two germline ends. Germline V gene data show CDR1 as SGHRS and CDR2 as YFSETQ. This CDR3 spans 16 amino acids. CDR3 region: CASAVEASNRREKLFF. CDR3 sequence (DNA): TGCGCCTCAGCAGTAGAGGCGTCCAACAGGCGTGAAAAACTGTTTTTT.

This chain connects TRBV10-3 to TRBJ1-2; D remains unclear. Per germline, CDR1 ENHRY and CDR2 SYGVKD. The CDR3 is 13 residues long. V was clipped by 2 bases and J by 5 bases, with 9 bases between them. CDR3 sequence reads: CAISETEIYGYTF. DNA of the CDR3: TGTGCCATCAGTGAGACGGAAATTTATGGCTACACCTTC.

The chain has TRBV12-5 and TRBJ1-3; D not certain. V was cut by 0 bases and J by 8 bases, with 17 bases left in between. CDR1 LGHNT and CDR2 FRNRAP come from the germline V gene. The CDR3 totals 16 residues. The CDR3 protein is CASGLVLGRQTDTIYF. The CDR3 nucleotides are TGTGCTAGTGGTTTGGTATTAGGGCGGCAAACAGACACCATATATTTT. The complete variable domain, with remaining parts taken from reference TRBV12-5 and TRBJ1-3, reads DARVTQTPRHKVTEMGQEVTMRCQPILGHNTVFWYRQTMMQGLELLAYFRNRAPLDDSGMPKDRFSAEMPDATLATLKIQPSEPRDSAVYFCASGLVLGRQTDTIYFGEGSWLTVV.

This sequence joins TRBV5-6 and TRBJ1-5; maybe TRBD1 (5 bases). The CDR3 loop spans 13 amino acids. Per germline, CDR1 SGHDT and CDR2 YYEEEE. V dropped 7 bases and J dropped 5 bases, with 13 bases sitting between them. The CDR3 sequence is CASSPGMYQPQHF. The DNA for the CDR3 is TGTGCCAGCTCACCAGGGATGTATCAGCCCCAGCATTTT. Based on the CDR3 plus reference TRBV5-6 and TRBJ1-5, the full variable domain is DAGVTQSPTHLIKTRGQQVTLRCSPKSGHDTVSWYQQALGQGPQFIFQYYEEEERQRGNFPDRFSGHQFPNYSSELNVNALLLGDSALYLCASSPGMYQPQHFGDGTRLSIL.

A few counts support this clonotype. The rearrangement links TRBV20-1 to TRBJ2-5; D is ambiguous. The V gene lost 6 bases and the J gene lost 2 bases, with 25 bases spanning the gap. The CDR3 covers 17 residues. The germline V gene has CDR1 DFQATT and CDR2 SNEGSKA (reference sequence). The CDR3 nucleotides are TGCAGTGCCAACACGCCGTACCTCCCGGGCGATCAAGAGACCCAGTACTTC. Translating it yields CSANTPYLPGDQETQYF.

This chain connects TRBV12-3 or TRBV12-4 to TRBJ1-2; a weak D match, TRBD1 (6 bases). The ends were cut back, 6 bases at V and 12 bases at J, with 17 bases in the middle. This CDR3 contains 12 residues. CDR3 DNA sequence: TGTGCCAGCAGCCCGGCGGGGGCTGGAAACACCTTC. Residues: CASSPAGAGNTF.

This clonotype was observed a few times. V and J are TRBV30 and TRBJ2-6; tentatively, D is TRBD2 (6 bases). Germline CDR1 reads GTSNPN; CDR2 reads SVGIG (reference sequence). V was clipped by 8 bases and J by 0 bases, with 14 bases between them. This CDR3 has 15 amino acids. The CDR3 region is CAGGTRFSGANVLTF. The DNA of the CDR3 is TGTGCCGGAGGGACCAGATTCTCTGGGGCCAACGTCCTGACTTTC.

Many counts were recorded for this clonotype. The CDR3 DNA is TGTGCCAGCACTGAGTTAACCGGGGAGCTGTTTTTT. As protein: CASTELTGELFF. The rearrangement joins TRBV2 to TRBJ2-2; no firm D call. This CDR3 comprises 12 residues. The germline V gene encodes CDR1 SNHLY and CDR2 FYNNEI. The ends were cut back, 7 bases at V and 5 bases at J, with 8 bases in the middle.

In this sample, this clonotype turned up a few times. No conserved phenylalanine or tryptophan is present at the end of the CDR3, so a read error is the likely explanation. The DNA is omitted, as the CDR3 cannot be located on it reliably, and the CDR3 follows TCRdb's listing. The V call is TRBV29-1, the J call TRBJ2-6; TRBD1, the table's D call, was not compared with the DNA. CDR1 is SQVTM, CDR2 ANQGSEA, per germline. The CDR3 length is 9 residues, termini included. CDR3 region: CSVGDTRWT.

The chain employs TRBV12-3 or TRBV12-4 and TRBJ2-5, with 8 bases lining up with TRBD2. This CDR3 has 15 residues. V shed 7 bases, J shed 3 bases, and the junction held 10 bases outside the gene matches. The CDR3 spells CASNRAGDRKETQYF. CDR3 DNA sequence: TGTGCCAGCAACCGAGCGGGAGATCGAAAAGAGACCCAGTACTTC.

This clonotype occurred many times. DNA of the CDR3: TGTGCCACCAGTGATTTGCAACAGGGGTTGGAGACCCAGTACTTC. Encoded protein: CATSDLQQGLETQYF. The rearrangement uses TRBV24-1 and TRBJ2-5, with 7 bases lining up with TRBD1. CDR1 is KGHDR and CDR2 is SFDVKD in the germline V gene. The CDR3 has 15 residues. The V and J ends lost 0 bases and 5 bases, in that order; junction bases with no gene match: 5.

There are many counts of this clonotype. The chain joins TRBV20-1 to TRBJ2-2, with D unresolved. CDR1 DFQATT and CDR2 SNEGSKA come from the germline V gene (reference sequence). This CDR3 is built from 12 residues. V lost 3 bases, J lost 5 bases, and 7 bases lay in between. The CDR3 loop is CSASLWTGELFF. CDR3 DNA sequence: TGCAGTGCTAGCCTGTGGACCGGGGAGCTGTTTTTT.

About this clonotype itself: Possible read error: a much larger clone is one base away. The V gene is TRBV7-2, the J gene TRBJ1-1; D unclear. This CDR3 is built from 14 residues. Germline values: CDR1 SGHTA, CDR2 FQGNSA. Here the CDR3 DNA reads TGTGCCGGCAGGACTACGGATCGTCAGAGGCAGGCTTTCTTT. Protein: CAGRTTDRQRQAFF.

This sequence joins TRBV7-9 and TRBJ1-2; 8 bases line up with TRBD1. The germline gives CDR1 SEHNR, CDR2 FQNEAQ (reference sequence). V shed 6 bases, J shed 8 bases, and the junction held 11 bases outside the gene matches. The CDR3 is made up of 14 amino acids. Written as DNA, the CDR3 is TGTGCCAGCAGTTACGGGACAGGTCGTTCCGGCTACACCTTC. Amino acids: CASSYGTGRSGYTF.

This clonotype showed up many times. Possible read error: a much larger clone is one base away. This rearrangement joins TRBV13 to TRBJ2-7; D gene unclear. CDR1 PRHDT and CDR2 FYEKMQ come from the germline V gene (reference sequence). CDR3 length equals 11 residues. Trimming pared 5 bases from V and 3 bases from J, leaving 5 bases between. The CDR3 nucleotides read TGTGCCAGCAGCGCTTACTACGAGCAGTACTTC. Its protein is CASSAYYEQYF.

The rearrangement links TRBV6-5 to TRBJ1-6; D perhaps matches TRBD1 (6 bases). CDR1 and CDR2 from the germline V gene are MNHEY and SVGAGI. Trimming removed 7 bases at V and 7 bases at J, with 11 bases between. The CDR3 spans 13 residues. The CDR3 spells CASTGTPNSPLHF. The DNA of the CDR3 is TGTGCCAGCACCGGGACACCAAATTCACCCCTCCACTTT.

The chain combines TRBV6-6 with TRBJ2-6; weak D call: TRBD2 (5 bases). Germline values: CDR1 MNHNY, CDR2 SVGAGI (reference sequence). V was pared by 3 bases and J by 1 base, with 10 bases between. This CDR3 contains 16 residues. The CDR3 DNA follows: TGTGCCAGCAGTTATTGGACTTCGTCTGGGGCCAACGTCCTGACTTTC. Protein: CASSYWTSSGANVLTF.

To note about this clonotype: As the CDR3 is not closed by the conserved phenylalanine or tryptophan, this likely results from a read error. Because the CDR3's place on the DNA is in doubt, the DNA is left out and the CDR3 is given as listed by TCRdb. The chain is built from TRBV2 and TRBJ1-1. The germline CDR1 and CDR2 sequences are SNHLY and FYNNEI. The CDR3 adds up to 9 amino acids, both ends counted. Here the CDR3 reads CASSGSAIS.

This clonotype has a count of ten or more. This chain links TRBV29-1 with TRBJ2-7, with D uncertain. The germline V and J ends were trimmed by 5 bases and 5 bases, with 19 bases remaining between them. The V gene's germline CDR1 is SQVTM and CDR2 ANQGSEA. The CDR3 sequence is 14 residues long. The CDR3 nucleotides read TGCAGCGTTCGCGGTGGCACCAAGGCTCACGAGCAGTACTTC. It translates to CSVRGGTKAHEQYF.

The count of this clonotype is one. The chain is built from TRBV7-2 and TRBJ2-7, with TRBD2 matching over 8 bases. CDR3 length: 15 amino acids. V dropped 6 bases and J dropped 3; count of bases not matched to a gene: 10. Germline V gives CDR1 SGHTA, CDR2 FQGNSA. The CDR3 is CASSFRGLALYEQYF. The CDR3 DNA reads TGTGCCAGCAGTTTCCGAGGACTAGCCCTCTACGAGCAGTACTTC.

Only a few counts were recorded for this clonotype. The gene calls are TRBV5-1 and TRBJ2-2; 9 nucleotides agree with TRBD2. V was pared by 2 bases and J by 6 bases, with 11 bases of the junction left unmatched. This CDR3 comprises 17 residues. Germline V gene lookup returns CDR1 SGHRS and CDR2 YFSETQ. The CDR3 loop is CASSFFGGGRAAGELFF. The DNA of the CDR3 is TGCGCCAGCAGCTTCTTCGGTGGCGGGAGGGCCGCCGGGGAGCTGTTTTTT.

This clonotype was seen at least ten times. This chain's CDR3 is CASSPRTVGYTF. The CDR3 DNA sequence: TGTGCCAGTAGTCCCAGGACAGTCGGCTACACCTTC. The chain employs TRBV19 and TRBJ1-2; possibly TRBD1 for D (6 bases). This CDR3 has 12 amino acids. Germline V gene sequence: CDR1 LNHDA, CDR2 SQIVND (reference sequence). Between the trimmed V and J ends, which lost 5 bases and 8 bases, there was a span of 12 bases.

Worth noting for this clonotype: A much larger clone lies a single base off, so this may be a read error. The chain links TRBV29-1 to TRBJ1-1, with 7 bases lining up with TRBD1. J gave up 3 bases and V 4 bases, and 11 bases lay outside the gene matches. Germline V lookup: CDR1 SQVTM, CDR2 ANQGSEA. This CDR3 region has 15 residues. DNA for the CDR3: TGCAGCGTTGGAGACCACAGGGGCGGGTACACTGAAGCTTTCTTT. The encoded protein is CSVGDHRGGYTEAFF.

The rearrangement links TRBV25-1 to TRBJ1-1; perhaps TRBD1 as D (5 bases). The V gene lost 8 bases and the J gene lost 5 bases, with 15 bases spanning the gap. This CDR3 comprises 13 residues. Germline values: CDR1 MGHDK, CDR2 SYGVNS. The CDR3 DNA follows: TGTGCCAGCGGCAACTCAGGGAGGACTGAAGCTTTCTTT. Translation gives CASGNSGRTEAFF.

This clonotype was counted a few times. V is TRBV10-3 and J is TRBJ1-4; perhaps TRBD1 as D (5 bases). V was pared by 10 bases and J by 7 bases, with 19 bases between. Germline V gene data show CDR1 as ENHRY and CDR2 as SYGVKD. This CDR3 comprises 14 residues. CDR3 nucleotides: TGTGCCAGCAGCAACGAGGGGATTAGTGAAAAACTGTTTTTT. It yields the protein CASSNEGISEKLFF.

This clonotype was observed a handful of times. This chain links TRBV5-1 with TRBJ2-7, with 8 positions matching TRBD1. The CDR3 is 15 residues long. The V segment lost 0 bases and the J segment 3 bases; nucleotides outside the gene matches: 5. CDR1 and CDR2 from the germline V gene are SGHRS and YFSETQ. The CDR3 sequence: CASSLVGGQDYEQYF. The CDR3 DNA sequence: TGCGCCAGCAGCTTGGTGGGGGGACAGGACTACGAGCAGTACTTC.

The chain carries TRBV20-1 and TRBJ1-1, with no clear D. The CDR3 sequence is 13 residues long. Per germline, CDR1 DFQATT and CDR2 SNEGSKA (reference sequence). The V end lost 3 bases, the J end lost 3 bases, and 11 bases lay between the germline ends. CDR3 DNA: TGCAGTGCTAGTCTTATCCGTGACACTGAAGCTTTCTTT. This translates into CSASLIRDTEAFF.

The J gene is TRBJ2-2, the V gene TRBV10-3; D is possibly TRBD2 (5 bases). Between the trimmed V and J ends, which lost 2 bases and 5 bases, there was a span of 6 bases. Germline V gene lookup returns CDR1 ENHRY and CDR2 SYGVKD. This CDR3 is built from 13 residues. CDR3 bases: TGTGCCATCAGTGAGGGGGAGACCGGGGAGCTGTTTTTT. Protein: CAISEGETGELFF.

This clonotype was counted a few times. V is TRBV9 and J is TRBJ1-1; maybe TRBD1 (6 bases). The CDR3 sequence is 15 residues long. The germline V gene has CDR1 SGDLS and CDR2 YYNGEE. Trimming took off 3 bases at V and 4 bases at J, with 16 bases between the two ends. CDR3 DNA: TGTGCCAGCAGCGCCGATTTTGGACAGACCACTGAAGCTTTCTTT. Residues: CASSADFGQTTEAFF.

This clonotype was seen more than once but under ten times. The genes are TRBV6-2 or TRBV6-3 and TRBJ2-7; TRBD2 agrees at 9 bases. Germline loops: CDR1 MNHEY, CDR2 SVGEGT. The V and J ends lost 6 bases and 0 bases, in that order; junction bases with no gene match: 3. The CDR3 spans 14 residues. CDR3 protein: CASRRTSASYEQYF. The CDR3 nucleotides are TGTGCCAGCAGGCGGACTAGCGCCTCCTACGAGCAGTACTTC.